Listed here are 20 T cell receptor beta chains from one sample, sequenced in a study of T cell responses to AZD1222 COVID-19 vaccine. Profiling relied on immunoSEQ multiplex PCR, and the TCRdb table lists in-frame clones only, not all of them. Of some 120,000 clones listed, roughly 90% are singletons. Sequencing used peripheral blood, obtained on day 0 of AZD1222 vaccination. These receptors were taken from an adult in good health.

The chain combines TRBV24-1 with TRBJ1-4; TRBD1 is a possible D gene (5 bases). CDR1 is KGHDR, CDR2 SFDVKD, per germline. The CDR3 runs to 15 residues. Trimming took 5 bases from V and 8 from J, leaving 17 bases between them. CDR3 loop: CATSAGGVGGEKLFF. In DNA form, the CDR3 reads TGTGCCACCAGTGCGGGAGGAGTTGGGGGAGAAAAACTGTTTTTT.

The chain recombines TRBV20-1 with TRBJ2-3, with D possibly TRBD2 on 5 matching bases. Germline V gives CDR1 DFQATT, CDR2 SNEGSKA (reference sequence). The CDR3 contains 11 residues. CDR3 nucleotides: TGCAGCTCCGGCCCAAGCGGTACGCAGTATTTT. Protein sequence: CSSGPSGTQYF.

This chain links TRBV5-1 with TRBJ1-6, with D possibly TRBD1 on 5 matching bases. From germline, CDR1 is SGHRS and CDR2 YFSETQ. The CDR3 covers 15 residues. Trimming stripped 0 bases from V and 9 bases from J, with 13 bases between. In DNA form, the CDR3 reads TGCGCCAGCAGCTTGGAAGGGACGCAGGGTTCACCCCTCCACTTT. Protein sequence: CASSLEGTQGSPLHF. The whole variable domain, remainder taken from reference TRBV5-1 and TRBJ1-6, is KAGVTQTPRYLIKTRGQQVTLSCSPISGHRSVSWYQQTPGQGLQFLFEYFSETQRNKGNFPGRFSGRQFSNSRSEMNVSTLELGDSALYLCASSLEGTQGSPLHFGNGTRLTVT.

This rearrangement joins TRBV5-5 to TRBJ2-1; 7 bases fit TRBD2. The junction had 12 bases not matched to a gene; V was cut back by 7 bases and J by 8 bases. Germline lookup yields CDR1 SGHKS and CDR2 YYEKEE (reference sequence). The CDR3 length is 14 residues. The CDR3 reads CASRPGGSTDEQFF. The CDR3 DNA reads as TGTGCCAGCCGACCGGGCGGGAGTACCGATGAGCAGTTCTTC.

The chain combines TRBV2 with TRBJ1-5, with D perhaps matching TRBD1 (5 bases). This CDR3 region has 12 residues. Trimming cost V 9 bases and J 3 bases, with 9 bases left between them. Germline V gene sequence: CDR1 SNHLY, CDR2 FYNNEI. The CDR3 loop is CARDKFNQPQHF. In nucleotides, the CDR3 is TGTGCCAGGGACAAATTCAATCAGCCCCAGCATTTT.

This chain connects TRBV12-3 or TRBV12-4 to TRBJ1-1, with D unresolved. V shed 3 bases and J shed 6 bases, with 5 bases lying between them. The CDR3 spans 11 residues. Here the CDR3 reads CASSFPPEAFF. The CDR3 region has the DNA TGTGCCAGCAGTTTTCCCCCTGAAGCTTTCTTT.

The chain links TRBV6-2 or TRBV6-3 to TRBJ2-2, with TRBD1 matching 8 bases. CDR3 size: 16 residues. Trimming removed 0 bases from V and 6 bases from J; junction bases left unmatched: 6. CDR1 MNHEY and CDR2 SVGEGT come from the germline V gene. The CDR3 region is CASSYSRTGWAGELFF. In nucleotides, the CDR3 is TGTGCCAGCAGTTACTCAAGGACAGGGTGGGCCGGGGAGCTGTTTTTT.

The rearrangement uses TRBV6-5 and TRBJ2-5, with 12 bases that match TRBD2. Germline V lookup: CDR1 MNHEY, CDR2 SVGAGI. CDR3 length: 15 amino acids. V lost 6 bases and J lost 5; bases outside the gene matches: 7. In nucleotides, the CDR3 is TGTGCCAGCAGCCGGACTAGCGGGGTTCAGGAGACCCAGTACTTC. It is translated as CASSRTSGVQETQYF.

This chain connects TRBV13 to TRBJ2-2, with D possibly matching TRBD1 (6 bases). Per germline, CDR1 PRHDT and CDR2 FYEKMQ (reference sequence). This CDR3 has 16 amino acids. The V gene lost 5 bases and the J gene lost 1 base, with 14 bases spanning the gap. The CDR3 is CASSNVDSLNTGELFF. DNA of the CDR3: TGTGCCAGCAGCAATGTGGACAGCTTGAACACCGGGGAGCTGTTTTTT.

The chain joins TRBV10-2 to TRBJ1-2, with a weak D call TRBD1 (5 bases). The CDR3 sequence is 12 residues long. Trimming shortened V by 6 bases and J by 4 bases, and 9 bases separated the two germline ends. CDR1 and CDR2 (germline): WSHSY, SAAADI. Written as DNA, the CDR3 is TGCGCCAGCAGGACAGACAGCTATGGCTACACCTTC. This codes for CASRTDSYGYTF.

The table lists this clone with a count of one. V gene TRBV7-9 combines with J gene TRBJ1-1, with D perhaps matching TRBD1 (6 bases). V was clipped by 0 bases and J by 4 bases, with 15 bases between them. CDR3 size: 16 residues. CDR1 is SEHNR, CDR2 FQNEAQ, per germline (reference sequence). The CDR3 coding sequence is TGTGCCAGCAGCTTAGCGCGGGGTCCAGGGGTCACTGAAGCTTTCTTT. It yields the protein CASSLARGPGVTEAFF.

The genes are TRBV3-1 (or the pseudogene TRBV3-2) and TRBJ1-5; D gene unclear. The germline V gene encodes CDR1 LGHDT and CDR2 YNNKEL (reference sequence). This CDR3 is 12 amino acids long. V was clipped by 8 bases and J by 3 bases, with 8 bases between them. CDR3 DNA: TGTGCCAGCGGGTCTCTCAATCAGCCCCAGCATTTT. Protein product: CASGSLNQPQHF.

This CDR3 reads CASSWKGGRETQYF. CDR3 sequence (DNA): TGTGCCAGCAGCTGGAAAGGGGGCAGGGAGACCCAGTACTTC. The chain links TRBV5-4 to TRBJ2-5; 7 nucleotides align to TRBD1. V lost 3 bases and J lost 5; bases outside the gene matches: 7. Germline assignment: CDR1 SGHNT and CDR2 YYREEE (reference sequence). The CDR3 consists of 14 residues.

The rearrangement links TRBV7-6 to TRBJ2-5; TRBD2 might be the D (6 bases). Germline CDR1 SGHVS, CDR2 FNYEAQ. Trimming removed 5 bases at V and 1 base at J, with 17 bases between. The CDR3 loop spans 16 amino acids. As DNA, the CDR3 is TGTGCCAGCAGCCCTCGCCGGCAGGGACTCCAAGAGACCCAGTACTTC. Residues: CASSPRRQGLQETQYF.

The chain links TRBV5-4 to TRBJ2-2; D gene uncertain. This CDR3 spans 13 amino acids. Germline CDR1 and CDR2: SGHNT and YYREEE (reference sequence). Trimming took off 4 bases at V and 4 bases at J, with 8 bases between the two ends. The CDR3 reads CASSHIGTGELFF. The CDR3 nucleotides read TGTGCCAGCAGCCATATTGGCACCGGGGAGCTGTTTTTT.

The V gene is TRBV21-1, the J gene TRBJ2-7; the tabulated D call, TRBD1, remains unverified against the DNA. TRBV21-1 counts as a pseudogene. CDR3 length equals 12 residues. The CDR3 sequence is CASSARGSEQYF. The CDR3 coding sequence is TGTGCCAGCAGCGCCAGGGGATCCGAGCAGTACTTC.

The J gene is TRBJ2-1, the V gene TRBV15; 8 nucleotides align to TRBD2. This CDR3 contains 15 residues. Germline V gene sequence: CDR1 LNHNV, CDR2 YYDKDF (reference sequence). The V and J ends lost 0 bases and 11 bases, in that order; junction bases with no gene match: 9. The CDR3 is CATSRDQGSGDQQFF. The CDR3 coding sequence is TGTGCCACCAGCAGAGATCAGGGTAGCGGGGATCAGCAGTTCTTC.

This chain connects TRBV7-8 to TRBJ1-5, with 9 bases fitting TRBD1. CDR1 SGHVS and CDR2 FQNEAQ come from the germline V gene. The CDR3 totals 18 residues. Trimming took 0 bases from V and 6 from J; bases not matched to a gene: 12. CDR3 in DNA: TGTGCCAGCAGCTTAGCGCGAAAGGACAGGGGAGGGAGTCAGCCCCAGCATTTT. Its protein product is CASSLARKDRGGSQPQHF.

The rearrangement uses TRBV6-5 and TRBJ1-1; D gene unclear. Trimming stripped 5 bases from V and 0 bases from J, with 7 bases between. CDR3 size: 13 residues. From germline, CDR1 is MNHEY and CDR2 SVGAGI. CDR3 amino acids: CASSPQMNTEAFF. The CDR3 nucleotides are TGTGCCAGCAGTCCCCAGATGAACACTGAAGCTTTCTTT.

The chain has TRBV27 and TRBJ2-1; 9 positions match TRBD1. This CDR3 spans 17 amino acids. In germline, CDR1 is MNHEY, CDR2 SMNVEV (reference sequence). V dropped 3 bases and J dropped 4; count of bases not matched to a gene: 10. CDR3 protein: CASSLFSGTGLYNEQFF. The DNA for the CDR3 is TGTGCCAGCAGTTTGTTTTCGGGGACAGGGTTATACAATGAGCAGTTCTTC.